This TCR beta chain was profiled in a study of shared clonotypes between healthy human individuals. Adults of Caucasian background living in Nashville, Tennessee made up all donors. As for this clone: Antigen: not known.

Sequencing used immunoSEQ multiplex PCR; TCRdb keeps in-frame clones, though not all of them. The data show around 2,000,000 clones, 90% to 95% seen once. Study outcomes and limitations: Incompleteness in sorted-subset sequencing, despite large depth, was shown by rarefaction. Against clonotypes common to all four donors, non-shared ones had lower generation probabilities.

The length of the CDR3 is 14 residues. Trimming took 5 bases from V and 5 from J, leaving 15 bases between them. Germline V CDR1 and CDR2: SGHRS, YFSETQ. The clonotype originates from a man aged 18 to 29 in good health. The chain combines TRBV5-1 with TRBJ2-3; possible D gene TRBD2, 5 bases. Sequenced: naive CD4+ T cells sorted from blood. The subset was: CD45RA+ positively selected. The DNA of the CDR3 is TGCGCCAGCAGGGTGGACTTCTCCCGAGATACGCAGTATTTT. The encoded protein is CASRVDFSRDTQYF.